A selection of T cell receptor beta chains follows, all from one sample in a study of regulatory T cells in long-lasting Graves disease. One entry per CDR3 protein, called by TCRdb with MiXCR from the multiplex PCR reads. Of roughly 520,000 distinct CDR3 sequences in the sample, about 11% were seen once. This sample also appeared in a second study, on T cells in Graves' hyperthyroidism and ophthalmopathy.

The sequenced sample was peripheral blood mononuclear cells (PBMCs), obtained at new diagnosis, from a patient treated with antithyroid drugs. Receptors were obtained from a woman aged 25-40 years with Graves disease. The CDR3 runs from the conserved cysteine through the conserved F or W. The D gene is left open where the match is weak. Size tells how often a clone was seen (once, few, many) or the class of an expanded clone, and some rows leave it out.

D: .; size: many; V: TRBV11-2; J: TRBJ1-6; DNA: TGTGCCAGCAGCCGCCCGCAGGGTAATTCACCCCTCCACTTT; CDR3: CASSRPQGNSPLHF
D: TRBD2; size: .; V: TRBV9; J: TRBJ2-5; DNA: TGTGCCAGCTCTCTAGCGGGAGGATACCAAGAGACCCAGTACTTC; CDR3: CASSLAGGYQETQYF
D: .; size: .; V: TRBV9; J: TRBJ2-7; DNA: TGTGCCAGCAGCGTAGGGGATAGCTGGTCCTACGAGCAGTACTTC; CDR3: CASSVGDSWSYEQYF
D: .; size: many; V: TRBV2; J: TRBJ1-4; DNA: TGTGCCAGCAGGGCCCGACGGAACAATGAAAAACTGTTTTTT; CDR3: CASRARRNNEKLFF
D: TRBD1; size: many; V: TRBV12-3/TRBV12-4; J: TRBJ2-1; DNA: TGTGCCAGCAGTACCCGACAGGGGTCCAATGAGCAGTTCTTC; CDR3: CASSTRQGSNEQFF
D: .; size: .; V: TRBV10-1; J: TRBJ2-2; DNA: TGCGCGGCCTTGGACAACAAGGGACAGAACACCGGGGAGCTGTTTTTT; CDR3: CAALDNKGQNTGELFF
D: TRBD2; size: .; V: TRBV2; J: TRBJ2-1; DNA: TGTGCCAGCAGTGAGGTAGGGACTAGCGGGAGCTCCTACAATGAGCAGTTCTTC; CDR3: CASSEVGTSGSSYNEQFF
D: .; size: .; V: TRBV5-1; J: TRBJ2-3; DNA: TGCGCCAGCAGCCACGCTGGACTGATGGCAGATACGCAGTATTTT; CDR3: CASSHAGLMADTQYF
D: .; size: many; V: TRBV28; J: TRBJ1-5; DNA: TGTGCCAGCACAGGGTTCCCCCCCCTATATAGCAATCAGCCCCAGCATTTT; CDR3: CASTGFPPLYSNQPQHF
D: TRBD1; size: few; V: TRBV12-3/TRBV12-4; J: TRBJ2-2; DNA: TGTGCCAGCCAACCGGGACAGGGGAGCACCGGGGAGCTGTTTTTT; CDR3: CASQPGQGSTGELFF
D: TRBD2; size: few; V: TRBV6-2/TRBV6-3; J: TRBJ2-2; DNA: TGTGCCGCGCGGGGTCTAGCGGGACAAGCGAACACCGGGGAGCTGTTTTTT; CDR3: CAARGLAGQANTGELFF
D: TRBD1; size: many; V: TRBV19; J: TRBJ2-7; DNA: TGTGCCAGTAGTAAGAACAGGGGGCAGGCCGAGCAGTACTTC; CDR3: CASSKNRGQAEQYF
D: .; size: .; V: TRBV5-6; J: TRBJ1-2; DNA: TGTGCCAGCAGCTTGGGTGCTGGGGGTAGCTACACCTTC; CDR3: CASSLGAGGSYTF
D: .; size: many; V: TRBV20-1; J: TRBJ2-2; DNA: TGCAGTGCTAGCGGGTCGGGAGTCCGGGAGCTGTTTTTT; CDR3: CSASGSGVRELFF
D: .; size: many; V: TRBV2; J: TRBJ1-1; DNA: TGTGCCAGCAGAAGGGAGGGGAACACTGAAGCTTTCTTT; CDR3: CASRREGNTEAFF
D: TRBD1; size: many; V: TRBV29-1; J: TRBJ1-1; DNA: TGCAGCGTTGGGACAGGGAATACTGAAGCTTTCTTT; CDR3: CSVGTGNTEAFF
D: TRBD1; size: many; V: TRBV6-1; J: TRBJ1-3; DNA: TGTGCCAGCAGTCAAGACAGGGGTTCTGGAAACACCATATATTTT; CDR3: CASSQDRGSGNTIYF
D: TRBD2; size: .; V: TRBV27; J: TRBJ2-1; DNA: TGTGCCAGCAGAACTAGCGGGAGCATTGATGAGCAGTTCTTC; CDR3: CASRTSGSIDEQFF
D: .; size: .; V: TRBV15; J: TRBJ1-2; DNA: TGTGCCACCAGCAGAGTTCAGGGAAAGGCCTCATATGGCTACACCTTC; CDR3: CATSRVQGKASYGYTF
D: .; size: many; V: TRBV7-2; J: TRBJ2-2; DNA: TGTGCCAGCAGTCTGGGGGGTGAGGCCGGGGAGCTGTTTTTT; CDR3: CASSLGGEAGELFF
D: .; size: .; V: TRBV5-1; J: TRBJ2-7; DNA: TGCGCCAGCAGCTTCGACGAGCAGTACTTC; CDR3: CASSFDEQYF
D: .; size: many; V: TRBV7-3; J: TRBJ2-2; DNA: TGTGCCAGCAGCTTACTGGGGGCTACGAACACCGGGGAGCTGTTTTTT; CDR3: CASSLLGATNTGELFF
D: .; size: many; V: TRBV19; J: TRBJ1-1; DNA: TGTGCCAGTAGTATCCCGGGCCATCCGATGAACACTGAAGCTTTCTTT; CDR3: CASSIPGHPMNTEAFF